What follows are 22 T cell receptor beta chains derived from one specimen sequenced in a study of T cells in Graves' hyperthyroidism and ophthalmopathy. The source material, RNA transcripts, was used to amplify TCR beta CDR3 regions. Using the HTBI primer set, a first-round RT-PCR was run on the TCR CDR3. One entry per CDR3 protein results from TCRdb running MiXCR on the multiplex PCR reads. Counted here are 700,000 to 850,000 distinct CDR3 sequences, about a third occurring once; the ten biggest clones make up 31%. Sequencing was carried out using blood. These receptors all come from a woman aged 40 to 50 with Graves' hyperthyroidism.

A word on this clonotype: No conserved phenylalanine or tryptophan ends this CDR3, so it is likely a read error. The V and J genes are TRBV7-2 and TRBJ1-2, with D perhaps TRBD1 (5 bases). This CDR3 has 16 residues. Germline loops: CDR1 SGHTA, CDR2 FQGNSA. CDR3 region: CASSQDPVGRGYGYTL. DNA of the CDR3: TGCGCCAGCAGCCAAGATCCTGTGGGGCGAGGCTATGGCTACACCCTC.

The genes are TRBV12-3 or TRBV12-4 and TRBJ1-4; D is perhaps TRBD1 (6 bases). CDR3 length: 15 amino acids. V was clipped by 5 bases and J by 3 bases, with 13 bases between them. The CDR3 region is CASSPSTGSNEKLFF. CDR3 DNA: TGTGCCAGCAGTCCCTCGACAGGCTCTAATGAAAAACTGTTTTTT.

The table lists this clonotype with a few counts. J is TRBJ1-5 and V is TRBV7-2; 7 bases map to TRBD1. Germline CDR1 and CDR2: SGHTA and FQGNSA. The CDR3 extends over 15 amino acids. The ends lost 2 bases at V and 3 bases at J; junction bases unmatched: 4. CDR3 loop: CASSLQGGANQPQHF. CDR3 DNA sequence: TGTGCCAGCAGCTTACAGGGGGGGGCCAATCAGCCCCAGCATTTT.

At least ten counts were recorded for this clonotype. This chain links TRBV19 with TRBJ2-2; no reliable D call. The CDR3 runs 14 residues. Germline V gives CDR1 LNHDA, CDR2 SQIVND (reference sequence). Trimming removed 3 bases from V and 3 bases from J, with 8 bases in between. The CDR3 loop reads CASSIAPHTGELFF. The DNA for the CDR3 is TGTGCCAGTAGTATCGCTCCGCACACCGGGGAGCTGTTTTTT.

The CDR3: CAINSPLHF. Written as DNA, the CDR3 is TGTGCCATCAATTCACCCCTCCACTTT. The genes are TRBV10-3 and TRBJ1-6; the D is unclear. The CDR3 covers 9 residues. Germline CDR1 is ENHRY and CDR2 is SYGVKD. The V gene lost 7 bases and the J gene lost 8 bases, with 0 bases spanning the gap.

This clonotype was counted many times. CDR3 coding DNA: TGTGCCATCAGTGGGTTAGACACCGGGCTCTACACCTTC. Translating it yields CAISGLDTGLYTF. The chain links TRBV10-3 to TRBJ1-2; D gene unclear. The CDR3 runs to 13 residues. Germline values: CDR1 ENHRY, CDR2 SYGVKD. V dropped 4 bases and J dropped 10 bases, with 16 bases sitting between them.

This clonotype was seen ten or more times. The V gene is TRBV7-2, the J gene TRBJ2-7, with 7 bases lining up with TRBD2. Trimming took 1 base from V and 2 from J; bases not matched to a gene: 8. Germline-derived CDR1 and CDR2 are SGHTA and FQGNSA. CDR3 size: 16 residues. CDR3 residues: CASSLGRAGYTYEQYF. DNA for the CDR3: TGTGCCAGCAGCTTAGGCCGAGCGGGGTACACCTACGAGCAGTACTTC.

The rearrangement uses TRBV11-2 and TRBJ1-5, with a tentative D call TRBD1 (5 bases). There are 14 residues in the CDR3. Looked up from germline, CDR1 is SGHAT and CDR2 is FQNNGV. V dropped 5 bases and J dropped 1 base, with 9 bases sitting between them. CDR3 coding DNA: TGTGCCAGCAGCCGCGGGGACAGCAATCAGCCCCAGCATTTT. As protein: CASSRGDSNQPQHF.

The rearrangement uses TRBV6-1 and TRBJ2-7; no firm D call. Trimming took off 0 bases at V and 2 bases at J, with 11 bases between the two ends. CDR3 size: 15 residues. Germline V gene lookup returns CDR1 MNHNS and CDR2 SASEGT. CDR3 DNA: TGTGCCAGCAGTGAAGCAAGATATAGCCCCTACGAGCAGTACTTC. This codes for CASSEARYSPYEQYF.

A remark on this clonotype: A much larger clone lies one base from this, so it may be a read error. The J gene is TRBJ2-5, the V gene TRBV25-1; TRBD1 is a possible D gene (6 bases). The CDR3 totals 12 residues. Between the trimmed V and J ends, which lost 6 bases and 5 bases, there was a span of 10 bases. Germline CDR1 and CDR2: MGHDK and SYGVNS. The CDR3 reads CASSWTAETQYF. CDR3 coding DNA: TGTGCCAGCAGCTGGACAGCGGAGACCCAGTACTTC.

A few counts support this clonotype. The rearrangement joins TRBV20-1 to TRBJ1-1; the D gene is possibly TRBD1 (6 bases). Germline assignment: CDR1 DFQATT and CDR2 SNEGSKA (reference sequence). Trimming cost V 6 bases and J 5 bases, with 28 bases left between them. The CDR3 is 17 amino acids. Here the CDR3 reads CSAKDLTVTGGKTEAFF. The CDR3 bases are TGCAGTGCGAAAGATTTGACGGTGACGGGGGGCAAGACTGAAGCTTTCTTT.

This chain joins TRBV6-2 or TRBV6-3 and TRBJ2-2; perhaps TRBD2 as D (6 bases). Germline CDR1 and CDR2: MNHEY and SVGEGT. The CDR3 is 15 residues long. Trimming left V 5 bases short and J 3 bases short, with 13 bases between. CDR3 DNA sequence: TGTGCCAGCAGTGACCTCAGGGAGGACACCGGGGAGCTGTTTTTT. Translating it yields CASSDLREDTGELFF.

The chain carries TRBV29-1 and TRBJ2-7; tentative D call: TRBD1 (5 bases). Germline V gene sequence: CDR1 SQVTM, CDR2 ANQGSEA. The CDR3 has 16 residues. V was clipped by 4 bases and J by 4 bases, with 23 bases between them. CDR3 residues: CSVAGQERSVRYEQYF. In DNA form, the CDR3 reads TGCAGCGTTGCAGGGCAGGAGAGGTCGGTAAGGTACGAGCAGTACTTC.

This clonotype was observed a few times. V is TRBV12-3 or TRBV12-4 and J is TRBJ1-1, with TRBD1 matching 7 bases. J lost 3 bases, V lost 5 bases, and 9 bases had no gene match. This CDR3 has 15 amino acids. In DNA, the CDR3 is TGTGCCAGCAGTCTGACAGGGTCGACGTACACTGAAGCTTTCTTT. Encoded protein: CASSLTGSTYTEAFF.

The J gene is TRBJ2-7, the V gene TRBV7-9; possibly TRBD1 for D (6 bases). CDR1 and CDR2 from the germline V gene are SEHNR and FQNEAQ (reference sequence). V was shortened by 5 bases and J by 3 bases, with 14 bases between the two germline ends. There are 14 residues in the CDR3. CDR3 in DNA: TGTGCCAGCAGCCAAGAGAGGGGACACTACGAGCAGTACTTC. Its translation is CASSQERGHYEQYF.

This clonotype was seen repeatedly, ten times or more. CDR3 amino acids: CASSSDSGLATEAFF. CDR3 coding DNA: TGTGCCAGCAGCTCGGACAGCGGGTTGGCCACTGAAGCTTTCTTT. The rearrangement uses TRBV7-9 and TRBJ1-1; D is possibly TRBD1 (6 bases). Germline V lookup: CDR1 SEHNR, CDR2 FQNEAQ (reference sequence). V was cut by 4 bases and J by 4 bases, with 16 bases left in between. This CDR3 has 15 residues. Complete variable domain (other parts from reference TRBV7-9 and TRBJ1-1): DTGVSQNPRHKITKRGQNVTFRCDPISEHNRLYWYRQTLGQGPEFLTYFQNEAQLEKSRLLSDRFSAERPKGSFSTLEIQRTEQGDSAMYLCASSSDSGLATEAFFGQGTRLTVV.

This clonotype showed up just once. Here the CDR3 omits its conserved ending phenylalanine or tryptophan, so a read error is the likely source. The rearrangement links TRBV2 to TRBJ1-5, with 9 bases fitting TRBD1. Germline V gives CDR1 SNHLY, CDR2 FYNNEI. The CDR3 covers 14 residues. Trimming took 8 bases from V and 0 from J; bases not matched to a gene: 2. The CDR3 DNA sequence: TGTGCCAGCCGGGACAGGGATAGCAATCAGCCCCAGCATCTT. Protein product: CASRDRDSNQPQHL.

In its sample, this clonotype was seen once. Written as DNA, the CDR3 is TGCAGTGCTAGAGATGAACCCCTCCACTTT. Translated, it gives CSARDEPLHF. This chain connects TRBV20-1 to TRBJ1-6; D gene unclear. The V end lost 0 bases, the J end lost 12 bases, and 3 bases lay between the germline ends. The germline V gene encodes CDR1 DFQATT and CDR2 SNEGSKA (reference sequence). The CDR3 is 10 residues long.

The chain couples TRBV6-4 to TRBJ1-4; D uncertain. Trimming removed 8 bases from V and 4 bases from J, with 5 bases in between. CDR3 length: 11 amino acids. Germline V gene data show CDR1 as MRHNA and CDR2 as SNTAGT. The CDR3 here is CASPFNEKLFF. For the CDR3, the DNA is TGTGCCAGCCCCTTTAATGAAAAACTGTTTTTT.

This chain links TRBV7-2 with TRBJ2-7; 11 nucleotides agree with TRBD1. Germline V lookup: CDR1 SGHTA, CDR2 FQGNSA. V dropped 4 bases and J dropped 4; count of bases not matched to a gene: 9. The CDR3 is made up of 16 amino acids. CDR3 sequence (DNA): TGTGCCAGCAGCTACCGGGGACAGGGGGGGGATTACGAGCAGTACTTC. Translating gives CASSYRGQGGDYEQYF.

V gene TRBV24-1 combines with J gene TRBJ1-1; perhaps TRBD1 as D (5 bases). Per the germline V gene, CDR1 is KGHDR and CDR2 is SFDVKD. Deletions cut 5 bases from V and 1 base from J, with 7 bases between. This CDR3 region has 13 residues. CDR3: CATSVRGNTEAFF. The CDR3 coding sequence is TGTGCCACCAGTGTAAGGGGGAACACTGAAGCTTTCTTT.

A note on this clonotype: The junction differs from germline at one of its ends, possibly a read error. This sequence joins TRBV19 and TRBJ1-1; a weak D match, TRBD1 (5 bases). This CDR3 contains 14 residues. Germline CDR1 LNHDA, CDR2 SQIVND (reference sequence). The CDR3 reads CASGTGRLNTEALF. As DNA, the CDR3 is TGTGCCAGTGGAACGGGACGGCTGAACACTGAAGCTCTCTTT.